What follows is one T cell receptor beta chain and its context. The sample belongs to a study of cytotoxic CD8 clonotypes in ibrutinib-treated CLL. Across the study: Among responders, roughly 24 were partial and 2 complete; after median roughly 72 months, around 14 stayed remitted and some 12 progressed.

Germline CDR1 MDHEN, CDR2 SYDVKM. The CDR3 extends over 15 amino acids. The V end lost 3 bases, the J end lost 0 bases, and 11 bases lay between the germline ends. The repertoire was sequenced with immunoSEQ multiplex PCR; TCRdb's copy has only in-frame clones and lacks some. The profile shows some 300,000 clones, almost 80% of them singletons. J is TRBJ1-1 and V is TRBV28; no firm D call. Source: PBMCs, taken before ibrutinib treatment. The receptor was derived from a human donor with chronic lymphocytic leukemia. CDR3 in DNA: TGTGCCAGCAGTTTTCCATTTGGGGTGAACACTGAAGCTTTCTTT. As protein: CASSFPFGVNTEAFF. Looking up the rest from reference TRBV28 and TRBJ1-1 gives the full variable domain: DVKVTQSSRYLVKRTGEKVFLECVQDMDHENMFWYRQDPGLGLRLIYFSYDVKMKEKGDIPEGYSVSREKKERFSLILESASTNQTSMYLCASSFPFGVNTEAFFGQGTRLTVV.